Listed below are T cell receptor beta chains from one sample, sequenced in a study of beta chain features in type 1 diabetes. Method: immunoSEQ multiplex PCR; TCRdb's copy keeps in-frame clones and lacks some. The sample records roughly 230,000 clones, over 8.5% being singletons. The sample taken for sequencing was naive CD4+ T cells from blood. The receptors originated from a woman younger than 35 in good health. Each CDR3 is given with its conserved first and last residue. The order of the fields is D gene, clone size, V gene, J gene, CDR3 protein, CDR3 DNA. The D gene is left open where the match is weak. A clone size is listed for some rows: how often the clone was seen (once, few, many), or a class if it is expanded.

.	few	TRBV5-1	TRBJ2-1	CASSTSGAGEFF	TGCGCCAGCAGCACCAGCGGGGCAGGGGAGTTCTTC
TRBD2	few	TRBV14	TRBJ2-3	CASSRGLAGGIKWRDTQYF	TGTGCCAGCAGCCGAGGACTAGCGGGAGGCATCAAATGGAGAGATACGCAGTATTTT
TRBD2	.	TRBV30	TRBJ2-1	CAWSVRYPGLAGGLSYNEQFF	TGTGCCTGGAGTGTACGTTACCCGGGACTAGCGGGGGGGCTCTCCTACAATGAGCAGTTCTTC
.	.	TRBV29-1	TRBJ2-1	CSVGSFEQFF	TGCAGCGTTGGGAGTTTTGAGCAGTTCTTC
.	.	TRBV2	TRBJ1-2	CASSPATNYGYTF	TGTGCCAGCAGTCCTGCGACTAACTATGGCTACACCTTC
TRBD2	.	TRBV4-2	TRBJ2-2	CASSQEASGRAGELFF	TGTGCCAGCAGCCAAGAGGCTAGCGGGAGGGCCGGGGAGCTGTTTTTT
.	.	TRBV29-1	TRBJ1-2	CSVEGQGSYGYTF	TGCAGCGTTGAAGGTCAGGGGAGCTATGGCTACACCTTC
.	few	TRBV30	TRBJ2-7	CAWSAQGAHEQYF	TGTGCCTGGAGTGCACAGGGTGCCCACGAGCAGTACTTC
.	few	TRBV30	TRBJ2-3	CAWSVKDTQYF	TGTGCCTGGAGTGTTAAAGATACGCAGTATTTT
.	few	TRBV4-1	TRBJ2-5	CASSLTGAGETQYF	TGCGCCAGCAGCCTTACAGGGGCGGGGGAGACCCAGTACTTC
TRBD1	few	TRBV29-1	TRBJ1-2	CSVVGDRGDYGYTF	TGCAGCGTTGTGGGGGACAGGGGTGACTATGGCTACACCTTC
TRBD2	.	TRBV27	TRBJ2-1	CASSFDGAGGFNEQFF	TGTGCCAGCAGTTTTGACGGGGCGGGGGGATTCAATGAGCAGTTCTTC
.	.	TRBV6-5	TRBJ2-3	CASSELGPDTQYF	TGTGCCAGCAGTGAGTTGGGGCCAGATACGCAGTATTTT
TRBD2	few	TRBV11-2	TRBJ2-5	CASSPLAGGETQYF	TGTGCCAGCAGCCCTCTAGCGGGAGGGGAGACCCAGTACTTC
TRBD2	.	TRBV11-1	TRBJ2-1	CASSNRLAGGPTNEQFF	TGTGCCAGCAGCAACCGACTAGCGGGGGGGCCTACCAATGAGCAGTTCTTC
.	.	TRBV5-1	TRBJ2-1	CASSPLGGGSSYNEQFF	TGCGCCAGCAGCCCGTTAGGGGGGGGTAGCTCCTACAATGAGCAGTTCTTC
.	few	TRBV19	TRBJ2-5	CASRPGAFWRETQYF	TGTGCCAGTAGACCCGGCGCCTTCTGGAGGGAGACCCAGTACTTC
TRBD2	.	TRBV7-3	TRBJ2-1	CASSLSGGAYNEQFF	TGTGCCAGCAGCCTTAGCGGGGGGGCCTACAATGAGCAGTTCTTC
TRBD2	.	TRBV7-2	TRBJ2-7	CASSLSGRSYEQYF	TGTGCCAGCAGCTTGAGCGGGAGGTCCTACGAGCAGTACTTC
.	.	TRBV5-1	TRBJ1-4	CASSLDRIGEKLFF	TGCGCCAGCAGCTTGGACAGGATCGGCGAAAAACTGTTTTTT
TRBD1	many	TRBV10-3	TRBJ2-1	CAISPDRSYNEQFF	TGTGCCATCAGCCCGGACAGGAGCTACAATGAGCAGTTCTTC
TRBD2	many	TRBV29-1	TRBJ2-7	CSGMLAGRIYEQYF	TGCAGCGGGATGCTAGCGGGAAGAATTTACGAGCAGTACTTC
.	few	TRBV7-3	TRBJ2-7	CASSPSGPTPEYF	TGTGCCAGCAGCCCCTCTGGGCCTACGCCGGAGTACTTC
TRBD1	few	TRBV5-1	TRBJ2-1	CASSLAEGARNEQFF	TGCGCCAGCAGCTTGGCCGAGGGGGCGCGCAATGAGCAGTTCTTC
TRBD2	few	TRBV28	TRBJ2-7	CASQERGSSYEQYF	TGTGCCTCCCAAGAGCGGGGTAGCTCCTACGAGCAGTACTTC